One sample yielded the 16 T cell receptor beta chains listed below, sequenced in a study of post-analysis software for immune sequencing data. General study points: There were a few TRBV segments more frequent in patients than controls, and TRBV5-6, TRBV5-1 and TRBV20-1 were among them.

Unique-molecular-identifier-tagged TCR beta cDNA libraries were used. TCRdb re-called the PCR reads through MiXCR, storing one row per CDR3 protein. The sample has some 800,000 distinct CDR3 sequences; about 45% are singletons. These receptors' targets are unknown. The sequencing input was blood. The origin of the receptors is a girl under 18 with multiple sclerosis.

There are a few counts of this clonotype. This rearrangement joins TRBV7-8 to TRBJ2-5; TRBD1 might be the D (5 bases). V shed 5 bases and J shed 5 bases, with 15 bases lying between them. The germline CDR1 and CDR2 sequences are SGHVS and FQNEAQ. The CDR3 sequence is 14 residues long. The CDR3 protein is CASSPASGWETQYF. The CDR3 nucleotides read TGTGCCAGCAGCCCGGCATCAGGGTGGGAGACCCAGTACTTC.

This clonotype was seen more than once but under ten times. The chain carries TRBV29-1 and TRBJ2-3; D gene uncertain. Looked up from germline, CDR1 is SQVTM and CDR2 is ANQGSEA. V was shortened by 7 bases and J by 2 bases, with 7 bases between the two germline ends. This CDR3 contains 11 residues. The CDR3 DNA reads as TGCAGCGGTCGAGACACAGATACGCAGTATTTT. It translates to CSGRDTDTQYF.

With respect to this clonotype: This clone may be a read error of a much larger clone one base away. The CDR3 does not close with the conserved phenylalanine or tryptophan, likely indicating a read error. Here the CDR3 reads CASSQDVAGVSPLHC. CDR3 sequence (DNA): TGTGCCAGCAGCCAAGACGTGGCAGGGGTTTCACCCCTCCACTGT. The genes are TRBV4-2 and TRBJ1-6; TRBD1 might be the D (6 bases). Germline CDR1 and CDR2: LGHNA and YNFKEQ. This CDR3 has 15 amino acids. V was shortened by 0 bases and J by 9 bases, with 12 bases between the two germline ends.

J is TRBJ2-1 and V is TRBV12-3 or TRBV12-4; D not certain. Trimming stripped 1 base from V and 1 base from J, with 14 bases between. This CDR3 has 17 amino acids. CDR3: CASSLGGPSPSYNEQFF. CDR3 DNA: TGTGCCAGCAGTTTAGGAGGACCGTCCCCTTCCTACAATGAGCAGTTCTTC.

This chain connects TRBV20-1 to TRBJ1-5; D possibly corresponds to TRBD1 (5 bases). V lost 5 bases and J lost 11, with 25 bases in between. CDR1 is DFQATT, CDR2 SNEGSKA, per germline (reference sequence). The CDR3 loop spans 15 amino acids. The chain's CDR3 is CSASKTASSVGAQHF. In DNA form, the CDR3 reads TGCAGTGCTTCCAAGACGGCTTCCAGCGTAGGGGCCCAGCATTTT.

This clonotype turned up a few times. The chain couples TRBV14 to TRBJ2-3; D is unresolved. In germline, CDR1 is SGHDN, CDR2 FVKESK. V was clipped by 0 bases and J by 5 bases, with 12 bases between them. CDR3 size: 15 residues. The CDR3 DNA reads as TGTGCCAGCAGCCAAGACCGGTTTGGGAAAGATACGCAGTATTTT. Its protein is CASSQDRFGKDTQYF.

The chain couples TRBV20-1 to TRBJ2-7; 8 bases align to TRBD2. The junction had 17 bases not matched to a gene; V was cut back by 0 bases and J by 4 bases. The CDR3 spans 18 residues. Germline V gene lookup returns CDR1 DFQATT and CDR2 SNEGSKA (reference sequence). As DNA, the CDR3 is TGCAGTGCTAGAGATCGGGGCGGGGTCAGCGGGAGTATGTACGAGCAGTACTTC. Its translation: CSARDRGGVSGSMYEQYF.

This clonotype was counted only a few times. The rearrangement joins TRBV29-1 to TRBJ2-1; 9 nucleotides match TRBD1. The CDR3 consists of 15 residues. The J segment lost 0 bases and the V segment lost 6 bases, leaving 6 bases of the junction unmatched. Per the germline V gene, CDR1 is SQVTM and CDR2 is ANQGSEA. CDR3 in amino acids: CSVGTGGNSYNEQFF. The CDR3 DNA is TGCAGCGTGGGAACAGGGGGCAACTCCTACAATGAGCAGTTCTTC.

The J gene is TRBJ1-2, the V gene TRBV12-3 or TRBV12-4; 11 positions match TRBD1. With 5 bases clipped from V and 6 bases from J, the junction kept 5 bases outside the gene matches. This CDR3 comprises 14 residues. The CDR3 sequence is CASSPGTGGDGYTF. CDR3 nucleotide sequence: TGTGCCAGCAGTCCCGGGACAGGGGGGGATGGCTACACCTTC.

This rearrangement joins TRBV15 to TRBJ2-1; 12 nucleotides line up with TRBD2. V was clipped by 3 bases and J by 5 bases; unmatched bases: 2. The CDR3 length is 15 residues. Per the germline V gene, CDR1 is LNHNV and CDR2 is YYDKDF (reference sequence). CDR3 bases: TGTGCCACCAGCAGGACTAGCGGGGGACACAATGAGCAGTTCTTC. Translating gives CATSRTSGGHNEQFF.

The chain has TRBV5-6 and TRBJ2-7; TRBD1 matches at 9 bases. This CDR3 is built from 15 residues. The junction had 8 bases not matched to a gene; V was cut back by 2 bases and J by 5 bases. Germline loops: CDR1 SGHDT, CDR2 YYEEEE. CDR3 protein: CASSFAGTGRNEQYF. CDR3 coding DNA: TGTGCCAGCAGCTTCGCAGGGACAGGGAGGAACGAGCAGTACTTC.

This chain connects TRBV7-4 to TRBJ2-5; D remains unclear. This CDR3 has 15 amino acids. Trimming pared 5 bases from V and 1 base from J, leaving 14 bases between. Per germline, CDR1 SGHVT and CDR2 SQSDAQ. The CDR3 sequence is CASSPQATLQETQYF. In DNA form, the CDR3 reads TGTGCCAGCAGCCCCCAGGCGACGCTCCAAGAGACCCAGTACTTC.

This clonotype was counted between two and nine times. V is TRBV5-1 and J is TRBJ2-6; the D is unclear. V lost 0 bases, J lost 12 bases, and 10 bases lay in between. This CDR3 has 13 amino acids. Per germline, CDR1 SGHRS and CDR2 YFSETQ. CDR3 nucleotides: TGCGCCAGCAGCTTGGACATGAGCGCCGTCCTGACTTTC. Amino acid sequence: CASSLDMSAVLTF. Full variable domain (remainder filled in from reference TRBV5-1 and TRBJ2-6): KAGVTQTPRYLIKTRGQQVTLSCSPISGHRSVSWYQQTPGQGLQFLFEYFSETQRNKGNFPGRFSGRQFSNSRSEMNVSTLELGDSALYLCASSLDMSAVLTFGAGSRLTVL.

V usage is TRBV12-3 or TRBV12-4 and J usage is TRBJ2-1; 7 positions match TRBD2. Trimming took 5 bases from V and 8 from J; bases not matched to a gene: 9. The CDR3 is made up of 14 amino acids. CDR3 loop: CASSAAGTKDEQFF. CDR3 bases: TGTGCCAGCAGTGCGGCCGGGACTAAAGATGAGCAGTTCTTC.

The chain joins TRBV13 to TRBJ1-1; D is unclear. The CDR3 has 11 amino acids. Germline V gene data show CDR1 as PRHDT and CDR2 as FYEKMQ (reference sequence). V dropped 1 base and J dropped 8 bases, with 5 bases sitting between them. CDR3: CASSLVREAFF. CDR3 bases: TGTGCCAGCAGCTTAGTCAGGGAAGCTTTCTTT.

This clonotype was counted between two and nine times. The chain is built from TRBV9 and TRBJ2-7; TRBD2 is a possible D gene (5 bases). Deletions cut 0 bases from V and 4 bases from J, with 11 bases between. The CDR3 spans 14 residues. Germline V gene sequence: CDR1 SGDLS, CDR2 YYNGEE. The CDR3: CASSVGVGEYEQYF. CDR3 DNA: TGTGCCAGCAGCGTAGGGGTCGGGGAATACGAGCAGTACTTC.